This T cell receptor (beta chain) came from a study of T cells after yellow fever vaccination. Study findings and constraints: FACS-sorted repertoires could contain abundant clonotypes contaminating from the bulk population.

The ends were cut back, 6 bases at V and 7 bases at J, with 10 bases in the middle. CDR3 size: 13 residues. This clonotype was observed at least ten times. The antigen remains undetermined. MiXCR was run by TCRdb on the 5' RACE reads, yielding one entry per CDR3 protein. Of around 230,000 distinct CDR3 sequences detected, less than 7.5% appear once; the ten largest clones hold more than 1%. The chain links TRBV12-3 or TRBV12-4 to TRBJ1-6; tentatively, D is TRBD1 (5 bases). The clonotype comes from a man aged 25 to 40 who received the YFV17D yellow fever vaccine. The sample was CD4+ T cells sorted from PBMCs, taken on the day of the yellow fever booster vaccination. CDR3 loop: CASRRGSNSPLHF. The CDR3 nucleotides are TGTGCCAGCAGACGGGGCTCAAATTCACCCCTCCACTTT.